One and the same sample provided the 16 T cell receptor beta chains below, sequenced in a study of PD-1 blockade in classical Hodgkin lymphoma. This table comes from immunoSEQ multiplex PCR, and its TCRdb copy is limited to in-frame clones, with some not included. The sample lists roughly 20,000 clones, over 65% seen once, with about 19% in the top ten. Time point given: cycle 4 day 1 (C4D1), after more than five weeks of nivolumab. The patients all showed relapse after autologous stem cell transplantation, while their brentuximab vedotin exposure varied. The sequenced sample was peripheral blood mononuclear cells (PBMCs), obtained before the fourth cycle of nivolumab. Receptors were obtained from a human donor with classical Hodgkin lymphoma.

The chain is built from TRBV7-9 and TRBJ1-2; D remains ambiguous. Trimming removed 5 bases at V and 3 bases at J, with 13 bases between. There are 14 residues in the CDR3. Germline CDR1 reads SEHNR; CDR2 reads FQNEAQ (reference sequence). CDR3 DNA sequence: TGTGCCAGCAGCAACAGAGAGTCTTACTATGGCTACACCTTC. Translation: CASSNRESYYGYTF.

The chain combines TRBV19 with TRBJ1-2, with D unresolved. Germline V lookup: CDR1 LNHDA, CDR2 SQIVND (reference sequence). The CDR3 consists of 12 residues. V was shortened by 2 bases and J by 8 bases, with 9 bases between the two germline ends. The CDR3, as DNA: TGTGCCAGTAGTATAAGTGGTCAAGGCTACACCTTC. Protein: CASSISGQGYTF.

CDR3 DNA sequence: TGTGCCAGCAGCTTGGGACTAGCGGGAGGGTCCGAGCAGTACTTC. Protein sequence: CASSLGLAGGSEQYF. The chain joins TRBV5-4 to TRBJ2-7, with TRBD2 matching 14 bases. The junction had 2 bases not matched to a gene; V was cut back by 0 bases and J by 6 bases. The CDR3 is made up of 15 amino acids. Germline V gene sequence: CDR1 SGHNT, CDR2 YYREEE (reference sequence).

The gene calls are TRBV13 and TRBJ1-1; a weak D match, TRBD1 (6 bases). Germline assignment: CDR1 PRHDT and CDR2 FYEKMQ (reference sequence). V lost 6 bases and J lost 4, with 12 bases in between. CDR3 length: 13 amino acids. CDR3 amino acids: CASRPGHRTEAFF. DNA of the CDR3: TGTGCCAGCAGACCGGGACACCGCACTGAAGCTTTCTTT.

The gene calls are TRBV10-3 and TRBJ2-7; D call uncertain. CDR3 size: 12 residues. Per the germline V gene, CDR1 is ENHRY and CDR2 is SYGVKD. Trimming pared 4 bases from V and 3 bases from J, leaving 7 bases between. Here the CDR3 DNA reads TGTGCCATCAGTGTCTCCGGCTACGAGCAGTACTTC. The encoded protein is CAISVSGYEQYF.

The rearrangement uses TRBV7-8 and TRBJ2-7; possibly TRBD1 or TRBD2 for D (5 bases each). From germline, CDR1 is SGHVS and CDR2 FQNEAQ. The length of the CDR3 is 15 residues. Trimming pared 5 bases from V and 4 bases from J, leaving 18 bases between. The CDR3 loop reads CASSPVGLATYEQYF. The CDR3 DNA reads as TGTGCCAGCAGCCCCGTGGGGCTAGCTACTTACGAGCAGTACTTC. Drawing the rest from reference TRBV7-8 and TRBJ2-7, the complete variable domain is GAGVSQSPRYKVAKRGQDVALRCDPISGHVSLFWYQQALGQGPEFLTYFQNEAQLDKSGLPSDRFFAERPEGSVSTLKIQRTQQEDSAVYLCASSPVGLATYEQYFGPGTRLTVT.

The chain has TRBV2 and TRBJ2-2, with D uncertain. Trimming took off 0 bases at V and 8 bases at J, with 7 bases between the two ends. Germline V gene data show CDR1 as SNHLY and CDR2 as FYNNEI. The CDR3 totals 13 residues. CDR3 DNA: TGTGCCAGCAGTGAAGCGATCATTGGGGAGCTGTTTTTT. It specifies CASSEAIIGELFF.

The chain is built from TRBV18 and TRBJ2-3, with D unresolved. Germline V gene lookup returns CDR1 KGHSH and CDR2 LQKENI. This CDR3 has 15 residues. V was clipped by 8 bases and J by 3 bases, with 18 bases between them. CDR3 sequence: CASQALSGVTDTQYF. CDR3 DNA sequence: TGTGCCAGCCAAGCGCTCTCCGGAGTGACAGATACGCAGTATTTT.

This rearrangement joins TRBV7-9 to TRBJ1-2; 7 positions agree with TRBD1. Germline V gene sequence: CDR1 SEHNR, CDR2 FQNEAQ (reference sequence). This CDR3 is 15 amino acids long. After removal of 0 bases from V and 0 bases from J, the junction contained 1 base not matched to a gene. This CDR3 is CASSLAGQTNYGYTF. Here the CDR3 DNA reads TGTGCCAGCAGCTTAGCGGGACAGACTAACTATGGCTACACCTTC. The whole variable domain, filled in from reference TRBV7-9 and TRBJ1-2, reads DTGVSQNPRHKITKRGQNVTFRCDPISEHNRLYWYRQTLGQGPEFLTYFQNEAQLEKSRLLSDRFSAERPKGSFSTLEIQRTEQGDSAMYLCASSLAGQTNYGYTFGSGTRLTVV.

The chain joins TRBV19 to TRBJ1-5; TRBD1 might be the D (5 bases). The CDR3 is made up of 17 amino acids. Trimming took off 1 base at V and 2 bases at J, with 15 bases between the two ends. Germline V CDR1 and CDR2: LNHDA, SQIVND (reference sequence). Written as DNA, the CDR3 is TGTGCCAGTAGTATAGGCTCGGGAGGGACTGGCAATCAGCCCCAGCATTTT. Translated: CASSIGSGGTGNQPQHF. Complete variable domain (other parts from reference TRBV19 and TRBJ1-5): DGGITQSPKYLFRKEGQNVTLSCEQNLNHDAMYWYRQDPGQGLRLIYYSQIVNDFQKGDIAEGYSVSREKKESFPLTVTSAQKNPTAFYLCASSIGSGGTGNQPQHFGDGTRLSIL.

The sample holds one count of this clone. The rearrangement links TRBV19 to TRBJ2-7, with a tentative D call TRBD1 (6 bases). Germline assignment: CDR1 LNHDA and CDR2 SQIVND (reference sequence). The CDR3 is 16 residues long. Trimming left V 5 bases short and J 3 bases short, with 20 bases between. The CDR3 is CASSVTQGWGNYEQYF. The CDR3 nucleotides are TGTGCCAGTAGTGTCACACAGGGCTGGGGGAACTACGAGCAGTACTTC.

This chain joins TRBV15 and TRBJ1-4; TRBD1 matches at 7 bases. Germline lookup yields CDR1 LNHNV and CDR2 YYDKDF (reference sequence). This CDR3 contains 15 residues. Trimming removed 3 bases from V and 8 bases from J; junction bases left unmatched: 9. The CDR3 here is CATSSRQGRGEKLFF. CDR3 nucleotide sequence: TGTGCCACCAGCAGCCGACAGGGTAGGGGGGAAAAACTGTTTTTT.

The J gene is TRBJ2-7, the V gene TRBV18; TRBD2 matches at 10 bases. J was trimmed by 7 bases and V by 1 base; bases with no gene match: 7. The length of the CDR3 is 15 residues. CDR1 and CDR2 from the germline V gene are KGHSH and LQKENI. The CDR3 protein is CASSPLLAGVGEQYF. CDR3 coding DNA: TGTGCCAGCTCACCACTCCTAGCGGGAGTTGGAGAGCAGTACTTC. Together with reference TRBV18 and TRBJ2-7, the CDR3 gives the full variable domain: NAGVMQNPRHLVRRRGQEARLRCSPMKGHSHVYWYRQLPEEGLKFMVYLQKENIIDESGMPKERFSAEFPKEGPSILRIQQVVRGDSAAYFCASSPLLAGVGEQYFGPGTRLTVT.

V gene TRBV5-1 combines with J gene TRBJ1-4, with a possible D match to TRBD1 (6 bases). V was cut by 4 bases and J by 4 bases, with 14 bases left in between. This CDR3 is 15 amino acids long. Germline CDR1 SGHRS, CDR2 YFSETQ. Here the CDR3 DNA reads TGCGCCAGCAGCACCACAGGGCCCTTTAATGAAAAACTGTTTTTT. Its protein product is CASSTTGPFNEKLFF.

The CDR3 loop is CASSTGGLNEQFF. DNA for the CDR3: TGTGCCAGTTCGACAGGGGGCCTCAATGAGCAGTTCTTC. The V and J genes are TRBV19 and TRBJ2-1, with 10 bases matching TRBD1. This CDR3 comprises 13 residues. Trimming removed 8 bases from V and 6 bases from J; junction bases left unmatched: 4. The germline V gene encodes CDR1 LNHDA and CDR2 SQIVND (reference sequence).

This clone has more than one count but fewer than ten. The chain carries TRBV7-9 and TRBJ2-2; 8 positions agree with TRBD2. The length of the CDR3 is 19 residues. The germline V gene encodes CDR1 SEHNR and CDR2 FQNEAQ (reference sequence). J was trimmed by 0 bases and V by 3 bases; bases with no gene match: 12. CDR3 sequence: CASSLGARRGGPNTGELFF. CDR3 sequence (DNA): TGTGCCAGCAGCTTGGGTGCCCGCCGGGGGGGGCCGAACACCGGGGAGCTGTTTTTT.